In this sample, the clone carrying this T cell receptor (beta chain) turned up many times. Its specificity is not known. This CDR3 has 14 amino acids. V lost 7 bases, J lost 1 base, and 10 bases lay in between. Germline V gene lookup returns CDR1 MNHEY and CDR2 SVGAGI. TCRdb re-called the 5' RACE reads through MiXCR, storing one row per CDR3 protein. The sample contains 35,000 to 40,000 distinct CDR3 sequences, around 6.1% of which appear only once. This specimen comes from a study of T-cell memory formation after mild COVID-19. Study-level findings and limits: There was a balanced CD4/CD8 profile in clones contracting day 15 to 85, and later expanders leaned CD4+. Of the contracting clones, CD4+ ones lay mainly in CM and EM, and CD8+ ones in EMRA. Some clones that responded turned up in pre-infection memory, which suggests that cross-reactive memory joined in.

Material: PBMCs or a T cell subset sorted from them (not recorded which). The TCR sequence derives from an adult who had mild COVID-19 (a few samples of this study predate the infection). Cell type and time point are not known. The J gene is TRBJ2-2, the V gene TRBV6-5; D is unresolved. The CDR3 DNA follows: TGTGCCAGCAAGAGCCGTCGGAACACCGGGGAGCTGTTTTTT. It is translated as CASKSRRNTGELFF.